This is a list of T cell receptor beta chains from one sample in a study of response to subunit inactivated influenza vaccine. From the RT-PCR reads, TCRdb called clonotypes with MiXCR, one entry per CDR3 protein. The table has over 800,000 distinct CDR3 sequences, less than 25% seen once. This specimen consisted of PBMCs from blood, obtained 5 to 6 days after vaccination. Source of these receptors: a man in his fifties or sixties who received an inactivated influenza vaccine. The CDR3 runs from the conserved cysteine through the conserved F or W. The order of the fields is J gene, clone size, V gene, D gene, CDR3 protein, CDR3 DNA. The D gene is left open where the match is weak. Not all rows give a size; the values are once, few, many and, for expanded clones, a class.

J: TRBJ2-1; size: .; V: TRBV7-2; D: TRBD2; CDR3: CASSMKTSGTYNEQFF; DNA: TGTGCCAGCAGCATGAAGACTAGCGGGACCTACAATGAGCAGTTCTTC
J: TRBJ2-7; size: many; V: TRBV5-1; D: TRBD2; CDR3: CASSFRGASGRIEQYF; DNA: TGCGCCAGCAGCTTCCGGGGGGCTAGCGGGAGGATTGAGCAGTACTTC
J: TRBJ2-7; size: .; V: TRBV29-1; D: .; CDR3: CSVTRSSYEQYF; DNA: TGCAGCGTAACCAGAAGCTCCTACGAGCAGTACTTC
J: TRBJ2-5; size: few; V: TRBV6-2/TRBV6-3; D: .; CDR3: CASSYLRVRETQYF; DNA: TGTGCCAGCAGTTACCTCAGGGTACGAGAGACCCAGTACTTC
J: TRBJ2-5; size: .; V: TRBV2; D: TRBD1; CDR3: CASAGQGPTQYF; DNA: TGTGCCAGCGCGGGACAGGGACCGACCCAGTACTTC
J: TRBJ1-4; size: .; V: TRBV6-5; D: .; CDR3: CASSYSGGRATNEKLFF; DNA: TGTGCCAGCAGTTACTCCGGGGGACGAGCAACTAATGAAAAACTGTTTTTT
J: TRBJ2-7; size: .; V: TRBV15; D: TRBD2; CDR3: CATSAGLADYEQYF; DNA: TGTGCCACCAGCGCGGGACTAGCTGACTACGAGCAGTACTTC
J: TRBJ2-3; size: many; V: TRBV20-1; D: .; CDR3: CSARGVDTQYF; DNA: TGCAGTGCTAGAGGTGTAGATACGCAGTATTTT
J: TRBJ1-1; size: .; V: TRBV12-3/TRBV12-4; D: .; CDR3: CASSFPHLYPQAFF; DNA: TGTGCCAGCAGTTTTCCGCACCTCTATCCCCAAGCTTTCTTT
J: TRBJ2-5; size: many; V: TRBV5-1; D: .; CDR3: CASSLTGEETQYF; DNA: TGTGCCAGCAGCTTAACCGGGGAGGAGACCCAGTACTTC